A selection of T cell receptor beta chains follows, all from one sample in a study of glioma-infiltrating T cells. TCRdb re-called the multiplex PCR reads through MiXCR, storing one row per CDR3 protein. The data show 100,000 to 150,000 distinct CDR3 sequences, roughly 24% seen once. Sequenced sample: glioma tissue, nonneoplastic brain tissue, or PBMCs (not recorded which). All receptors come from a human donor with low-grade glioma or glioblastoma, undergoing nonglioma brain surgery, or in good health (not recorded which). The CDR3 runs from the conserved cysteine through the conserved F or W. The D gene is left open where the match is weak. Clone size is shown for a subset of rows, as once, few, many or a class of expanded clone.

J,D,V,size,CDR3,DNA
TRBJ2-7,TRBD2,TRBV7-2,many,CASSPFSSGSSGQYF,TGTGCCAGCAGCCCCTTCTCTAGCGGGAGCTCCGGGCAGTACTTC
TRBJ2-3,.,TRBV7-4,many,CASRRSPYTDTQYF,TGTGCCAGCAGGAGGTCACCGTACACAGATACGCAGTATTTT
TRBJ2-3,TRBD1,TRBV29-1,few,CSVEENWTGTDTQYF,TGCAGCGTTGAAGAAAACTGGACAGGGACAGATACGCAGTATTTT
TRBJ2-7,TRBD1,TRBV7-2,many,CASSLASDRGGGEQYF,TGTGCCAGCAGCTTAGCCTCGGACAGGGGAGGCGGGGAGCAGTACTTC
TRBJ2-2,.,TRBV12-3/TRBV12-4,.,CASSFMGHTGELFF,TGTGCCAGCAGTTTTATGGGGCACACCGGGGAGCTGTTTTTT
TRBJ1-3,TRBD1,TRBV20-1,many,CSARVEAGQDGISGNTIYF,TGCAGTGCTAGAGTGGAGGCGGGACAGGATGGGATCTCTGGAAACACCATATATTTT
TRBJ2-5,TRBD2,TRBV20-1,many,CSAGGSGRRETQYF,TGCAGTGCTGGGGGTAGCGGGAGGAGAGAGACCCAGTACTTC
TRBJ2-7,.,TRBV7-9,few,CASSSSRMGGTTFYEQYF,TGTGCCAGCAGCTCTTCCCGAATGGGGGGAACAACCTTCTACGAGCAGTACTTC
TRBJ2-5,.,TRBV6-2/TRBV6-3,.,CARRPRAPPAPPSF,TGTGCCCGCCGTCCCCGGGCCCCCCCCGCGCCCCCGTCCTTC
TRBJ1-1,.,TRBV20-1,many,CSASNGVNTEAFF,TGCAGTGCGTCAAATGGGGTGAACACTGAAGCTTTCTTT
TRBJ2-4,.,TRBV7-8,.,CASSSGQKNVQYF,TGTGCCAGCAGCTCCGGACAGAAAAACGTTCAGTACTTC
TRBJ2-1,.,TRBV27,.,CASSPTEFGKFF,TGTGCCAGCAGTCCCACCGAGTTTGGGAAGTTCTTC
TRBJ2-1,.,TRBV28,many,CASSFPRSGEQFF,TGTGCCAGCAGTTTCCCCCGGAGTGGTGAGCAGTTCTTC
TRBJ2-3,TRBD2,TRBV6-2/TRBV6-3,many,CASSYPLAGNADTQYF,TGTGCCAGCAGTTACCCACTAGCGGGAAACGCAGATACGCAGTATTTT
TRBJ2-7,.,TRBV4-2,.,CASSQEDPLVEQYF,TGTGCCAGCAGCCAAGAGGACCCCCTGGTGGAGCAGTACTTC
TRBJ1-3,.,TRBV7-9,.,CASSSETGLHSGSTIYF,TGTGCCAGCAGCTCTGAAACAGGGCTACACTCTGGAAGCACCATATATTTT
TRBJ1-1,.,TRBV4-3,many,CASSQDHSGVTEAFF,TGCGCCAGCAGCCAAGATCACTCGGGGGTCACTGAAGCTTTCTTT
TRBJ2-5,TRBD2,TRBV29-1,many,CSVSTSEETQYF,TGCAGCGTTTCCACTAGCGAAGAGACCCAGTACTTC
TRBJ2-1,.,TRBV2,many,CASSERSSYNEQFF,TGTGCCAGCAGTGAGCGCAGCTCCTACAATGAGCAGTTCTTC
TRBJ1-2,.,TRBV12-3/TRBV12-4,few,CASSTTELYGYTF,TGTGCCAGCAGTACGACGGAACTCTATGGCTACACCTTC
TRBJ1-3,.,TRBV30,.,CAWSVWGSSGNTIYF,TGTGCCTGGAGTGTATGGGGCTCCTCTGGAAACACCATATATTTT
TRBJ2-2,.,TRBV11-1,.,CASSPWGEEGTGELFF,TGTGCCAGCAGCCCTTGGGGGGAGGAAGGCACCGGGGAGCTGTTTTTT
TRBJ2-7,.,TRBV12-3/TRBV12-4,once,CASSFTRGADTSYKQYF,TGTGCCAGCAGTTTCACCCGAGGGGCAGATACTTCCTACAAGCAGTACTTC
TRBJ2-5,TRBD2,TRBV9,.,CASSKGAAGGVRETQYF,TGTGCCAGCAGCAAAGGGGCAGCGGGAGGGGTGAGAGAGACCCAGTACTTC
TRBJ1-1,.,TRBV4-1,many,CASSPGDTEAFF,TGCGCCAGCAGCCCAGGGGATACTGAAGCTTTCTTT
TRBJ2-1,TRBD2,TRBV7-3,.,CASSLISGGVVEQFF,TGTGCCAGCAGCTTAATTTCGGGAGGAGTAGTTGAGCAGTTCTTC
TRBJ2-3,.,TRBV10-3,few,CACGAGSSTDTQYF,TGTGCCTGCGGGGCGGGCTCTAGCACAGATACGCAGTATTTT
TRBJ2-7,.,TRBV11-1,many,CASSQDTQYYEQYF,TGTGCCAGCAGTCAGGACACCCAATACTACGAGCAGTACTTC
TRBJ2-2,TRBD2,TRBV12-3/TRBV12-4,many,CASSPAGGLSGELFF,TGTGCCAGCAGTCCGGCGGGAGGGCTTAGCGGGGAGCTGTTTTTT
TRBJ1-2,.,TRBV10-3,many,CAISDPRFNYGYTF,TGTGCCATCAGTGACCCCAGGTTTAACTATGGCTACACCTTC
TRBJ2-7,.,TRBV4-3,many,CASSQGAFYSYEQYF,TGCGCCAGCAGCCAAGGTGCTTTCTACTCCTACGAGCAGTACTTC
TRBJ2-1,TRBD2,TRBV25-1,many,CASSDLGLADNEQFF,TGTGCCAGCAGTGACCTAGGGCTAGCGGACAATGAGCAGTTCTTC
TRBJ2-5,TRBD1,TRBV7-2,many,CASSFGQGAGTQYF,TGTGCCAGCAGCTTTGGGCAGGGGGCCGGGACCCAGTACTTC
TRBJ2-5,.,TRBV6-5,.,CASSYSSVSRPQYF,TGTGCCAGCAGTTACTCGTCAGTATCCCGCCCCCAGTACTTC
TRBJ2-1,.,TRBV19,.,CASGNQARSSYNEQFF,TGTGCCAGCGGGAACCAAGCTCGAAGCTCCTACAATGAGCAGTTCTTC
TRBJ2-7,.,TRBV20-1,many,CSARDRRTASYEQYF,TGCAGTGCTAGAGATAGAAGGACAGCCTCCTACGAGCAGTACTTC
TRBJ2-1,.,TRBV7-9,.,CASSFLWSSYNEQFF,.
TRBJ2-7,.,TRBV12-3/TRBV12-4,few,CASSLRETYEQYF,TGTGCCAGCAGTTTAAGGGAAACCTACGAGCAGTACTTC
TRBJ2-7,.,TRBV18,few,CASSPRRTNTYEQYF,TGTGCCAGCTCACCTCGGAGGACTAACACCTACGAGCAGTACTTC
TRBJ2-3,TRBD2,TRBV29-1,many,CSVGLAGADTQYF,TGCAGCGTTGGGCTAGCGGGGGCAGATACGCAGTATTTT
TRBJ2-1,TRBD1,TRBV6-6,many,CASSYSTGSYNEQFF,TGTGCCAGCAGTTACTCGACAGGGTCCTACAATGAGCAGTTCTTC
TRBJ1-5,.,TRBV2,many,CASSGQYSNQPQHF,TGTGCCAGCAGTGGACAGTATAGCAATCAGCCCCAGCATTTT
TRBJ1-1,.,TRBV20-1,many,CSAQTPGHTEAFF,TGCAGTGCTCAAACTCCAGGGCACACTGAAGCTTTCTTT
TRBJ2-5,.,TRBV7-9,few,CASSLGQYQETQYF,TGTGCCAGCAGCCTCGGACAGTACCAAGAGACCCAGTACTTC
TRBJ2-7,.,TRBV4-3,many,CASSQDGTSYSYEQYF,TGCGCCAGCAGCCAAGATGGCACTAGCTACTCCTACGAGCAGTACTTC
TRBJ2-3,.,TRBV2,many,CASTPRRADTQYF,TGTGCCAGCACCCCAAGGAGGGCAGATACGCAGTATTTT
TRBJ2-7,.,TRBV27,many,CASSLFPGALYEQYF,TGTGCCAGCAGTTTATTTCCGGGGGCCCTCTACGAGCAGTACTTC
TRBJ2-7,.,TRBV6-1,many,CASSWTVSSYEQYF,TGTGCCAGCAGCTGGACAGTAAGCTCCTACGAGCAGTACTTC
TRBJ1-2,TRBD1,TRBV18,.,CASSPRATGHGYTF,TGTGCCAGCTCACCACGGGCGACAGGGCATGGCTACACCTTC
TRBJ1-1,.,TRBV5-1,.,CASSLSGREEAEAFF,TGCGCCAGCAGCTTGTCGGGCAGGGAGGAGGCTGAAGCTTTCTTT
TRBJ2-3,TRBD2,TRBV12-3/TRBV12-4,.,CASSLWASGRAVRTDTQYF,TGTGCCAGCAGTTTATGGGCTAGCGGGAGGGCCGTAAGGACAGATACGCAGTATTTT
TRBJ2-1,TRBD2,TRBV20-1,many,CSARVSTSGRAQFF,TGCAGTGCTAGAGTTTCGACTAGCGGTAGGGCCCAGTTCTTC
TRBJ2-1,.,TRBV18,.,CASSRSQGGYNEQSF,TGTGCCAGCTCACGCAGCCAGGGGGGCTACAATGAGCAGTCCTTC
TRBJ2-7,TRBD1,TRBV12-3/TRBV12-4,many,CASSPRGRGSYEQYF,TGTGCCAGCAGTCCCCGAGGCAGGGGGAGCTACGAGCAGTACTTC
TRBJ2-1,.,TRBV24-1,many,CATRGQSNANEQFF,TGTGCCACCAGGGGACAAAGTAATGCCAATGAGCAGTTCTTC
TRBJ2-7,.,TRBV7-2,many,CASSEVGEYEQYF,TGTGCCAGCAGCGAGGTGGGTGAATACGAGCAGTACTTC
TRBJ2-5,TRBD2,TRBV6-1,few,CASSEARGGGETQYF,TGTGCCAGCAGTGAAGCGCGGGGGGGTGGAGAGACCCAGTACTTC